These 2 T cell receptor beta chains originate from one sample sequenced in a study of OX40 agonist ivuxolimab in advanced cancers. Sequencing was performed with immunoSEQ multiplex PCR; in TCRdb, only in-frame clones are kept and a portion is missing. This table holds tens of thousands of clones, roughly 91% found once. The sample in question was CD4+ or CD8+ T cells sorted from blood, obtained in a trial of the OX40 agonist ivuxolimab. Receptors originate from an adult with an advanced solid tumor such as melanoma, head and neck, liver or kidney cancer.

The V gene is TRBV30, the J gene TRBJ1-5; D is ambiguous. Per germline, CDR1 GTSNPN and CDR2 SVGIG (reference sequence). The CDR3 sequence is 12 residues long. V lost 5 bases and J lost 2, with 7 bases in between. CDR3 amino acids: CAWDQGNQPQHF. The CDR3 nucleotides read TGTGCCTGGGACCAGGGCAATCAGCCCCAGCATTTT.

The chain recombines TRBV10-2 with TRBJ2-3; D gene uncertain. Trimming took off 0 bases at V and 3 bases at J, with 1 base between the two ends. The CDR3 loop spans 12 amino acids. The germline CDR1 and CDR2 sequences are WSHSY and SAAADI. The CDR3: CASSESTDTQYF. DNA for the CDR3: TGCGCCAGCAGTGAGTCGACAGATACGCAGTATTTT.